This TCR beta chain is drawn from a study of blood T cell repertoires in COVID-19. Study as a whole: Material from acute and convalescent COVID-19 was sourced from the United States, Italy and Spain. The cDNA or gDNA used as material had been derived from T cells, B-cell-depleted T cells, or PBMCs.

Per the original data handling: Quantification of nucleated cells was approximated via reference gene primer amplification. This table comes from immunoSEQ multiplex PCR, and its TCRdb copy is limited to in-frame clones, with some not included. The V and J calls and clone size come from that table; D and trimming were worked out from the DNA. The sample holds 410,000 or so clones, approximately 89% seen once. Seattle's cohort entered during active infection and was followed longitudinally. The TCR sequence derives from a woman in her thirties or forties with COVID-19, enrolled during active disease. Material for sequencing was peripheral blood.

The CDR3 nucleotides are TGTGCCAGCAGGGGAGACAGGGGCGCTAATGAAAAACTGTTTTTT. This translates into CASRGDRGANEKLFF. The chain has TRBV6-5 and TRBJ1-4, with TRBD1 matching over 8 bases. The CDR3 consists of 15 residues. The trim removed 6 bases at V and 3 bases at J, leaving 6 bases unmatched. Germline lookup yields CDR1 MNHEY and CDR2 SVGAGI.